A single TCR beta chain is shown here with its context. Its antigen target is currently unknown. There are no base qualities to consult, and no much larger clone falls within one base. This entry belongs to a study of control samples from healthy donors and cancer patients (TCRdb year 2020). From cysteine to phenylalanine, the CDR3 is 14 amino acids long. Just the 42-base CDR3 DNA is kept, in frame starting at base 1. The germline V gene yields SGHDN for CDR1 and FVKESK for CDR2. V sheds 4 bases and J sheds 4 bases, leaving 13 bases between their ends. To prepare the library, the immunoSEQ multiplex PCR assay was applied. TCRdb took this table from immuneACCESS and kept in-frame rearrangements with V and J called. Such tables lack part of the clones; where checked against another copy, unresolved V genes explain under half of the gap, and the rest is unexplained. For this sample the table gives some 39,000 clones, of which around 82% were detected only once. The top ten clonotypes cover roughly 21% of the sample.

Material: PBMCs. The chain employs TRBV14 and TRBJ2-5, with the D gene uncertain. The source of this sequence is a woman in her fifties or sixties with lung cancer. The nucleotides are TGTGCCAGCAGCCCCACAAAAGGGCGAGAGACCCAGTACTTC. Translated, this gives CASSPTKGRETQYF.